What follows is one TCR beta chain and its context. Clones were sequenced by immunoSEQ multiplex PCR, and TCRdb holds only the in-frame ones, with some missing. This sample yields over 15,000 clones, of which about 81% are seen a single time; around two fifths belongs to the top ten. This entry is derived from a study of OX40 agonist ivuxolimab in advanced cancers. Whole-study context: Ivuxolimab, which is an agonistic anti-OX40 (CD134) antibody, was administered to the patients.

The CDR3 has 14 residues. CDR1 is LNHDA, CDR2 SQIVND, per germline (reference sequence). Trimming removed 5 bases from V and 1 base from J, with 11 bases in between. The chain joins TRBV19 to TRBJ1-1; TRBD1 might be the D (5 bases). This TCR was sampled from an adult with an advanced solid tumor such as melanoma, head and neck, liver or kidney cancer. Sequenced material: CD4+ or CD8+ T cells sorted from blood, taken in a trial of the OX40 agonist ivuxolimab. CDR3 nucleotide sequence: TGTGCCAGTAGTTGGGCGGGGGAGAACACTGAAGCTTTCTTT. Translating it yields CASSWAGENTEAFF.